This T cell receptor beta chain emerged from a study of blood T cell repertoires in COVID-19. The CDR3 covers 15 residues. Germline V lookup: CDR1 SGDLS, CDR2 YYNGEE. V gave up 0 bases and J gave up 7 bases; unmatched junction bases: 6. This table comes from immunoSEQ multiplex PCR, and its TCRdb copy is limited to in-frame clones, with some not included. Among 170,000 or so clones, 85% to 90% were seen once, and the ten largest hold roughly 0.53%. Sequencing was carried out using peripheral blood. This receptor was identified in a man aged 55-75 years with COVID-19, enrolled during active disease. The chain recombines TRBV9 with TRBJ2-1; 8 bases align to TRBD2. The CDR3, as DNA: TGTGCCAGCAGCGTAGTCGGGGGGGCCAGGAATGAGCAGTTCTTC. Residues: CASSVVGGARNEQFF.